The 2 T cell receptor beta chains presented below share a single source sample, sequenced in a study of T cells in Graves' hyperthyroidism and ophthalmopathy. The investigators amplified TCR beta CDR3 regions from RNA transcripts. Primed by the HTBI set, a first-round RT-PCR was run on the TCR CDR3. Each CDR3 protein is one row after TCRdb ran MiXCR on the multiplex PCR reads. This table has a few hundred thousand distinct CDR3 sequences, around 19% appearing once. The material sequenced was blood. All receptors derive from a middle-aged man with Graves' hyperthyroidism.

This clonotype was observed many times. The chain recombines TRBV11-2 with TRBJ2-3, with D maybe TRBD1 (5 bases). Germline V gene data show CDR1 as SGHAT and CDR2 as FQNNGV. Trimming took off 2 bases at V and 0 bases at J, with 9 bases between the two ends. This CDR3 has 15 residues. The CDR3 is CASSLTGSSTDTQYF. As DNA, the CDR3 is TGTGCCAGCAGCTTAACAGGATCTAGCACAGATACGCAGTATTTT.

CDR3 sequence: CASSRLAGVESDTQYF. Here the CDR3 DNA reads TGTGCCAGCAGCCGACTAGCGGGAGTTGAATCAGATACGCAGTATTTT. The chain joins TRBV7-3 to TRBJ2-3, with 12 positions matching TRBD2. V shed 5 bases and J 4 bases; nucleotides not matched to a gene: 7. The CDR3 length is 16 residues. Germline V gene sequence: CDR1 SGHTA, CDR2 FQGTGA.